Presented here are 29 T cell receptor beta chains from one specimen sequenced in a study of CD8+ T cells in alopecia areata. It was cDNA, reverse transcribed from extracted RNA, that served as the sequencing template. Produced via immunoSEQ multiplex PCR; TCRdb's table is partial and in-frame only. The sample holds a few hundred thousand clones, more than 45% seen once. Treatment noted: oral pan-JAK inhibitor, 5-10 mg twice daily. The input for sequencing was CD4+ T cells sorted from blood, taken at week 4, from a patient treated with tofacitinib. These TCRs come from a human donor with alopecia areata.

This rearrangement joins TRBV7-2 to TRBJ1-1, with D perhaps TRBD1 (6 bases). CDR3 length: 15 amino acids. Germline lookup yields CDR1 SGHTA and CDR2 FQGNSA. V was trimmed by 3 bases and J by 0 bases, leaving 11 bases between them. CDR3 protein: CASSFQGRVNTEAFF. In DNA, the CDR3 is TGTGCCAGCAGCTTTCAGGGGCGAGTGAACACTGAAGCTTTCTTT.

The chain is built from TRBV11-2 and TRBJ2-1, with D perhaps assigned TRBD1 or TRBD2 (5 bases each). CDR3 length: 12 residues. Germline CDR1 SGHAT, CDR2 FQNNGV. Trimming left V 1 base short and J 8 bases short, with 6 bases between. This CDR3 reads CASSLVGDEQFF. The CDR3 DNA sequence: TGTGCCAGCAGCTTAGTGGGGGATGAGCAGTTCTTC.

The rearrangement uses TRBV20-1 and TRBJ2-7; D is possibly TRBD1 or TRBD2 (5 bases each). Germline V CDR1 and CDR2: DFQATT, SNEGSKA (reference sequence). The CDR3 extends over 11 amino acids. With 7 bases removed from V and 0 bases from J, the gap between germline ends came to 7 bases. The CDR3 DNA sequence: TGCAGTGTGAGGGGCTCCTACGAGCAGTACTTC. Translating it yields CSVRGSYEQYF.

The genes are TRBV11-3 and TRBJ2-1; 11 bases agree with TRBD2. The CDR3 is 15 residues long. Germline CDR1 and CDR2: SGHNT and YENEEA. V trimming: 5 bases; J trimming: 6 bases; junction bases outside the gene matches: 6. The CDR3 DNA reads TGTGCCAGCAGCGCTGGACTAGCGGGTTCCAATGAGCAGTTCTTC. Translation gives CASSAGLAGSNEQFF.

The J gene is TRBJ1-2, the V gene TRBV29-1; D remains ambiguous. V was clipped by 1 base and J by 4 bases, with 7 bases between them. Germline V gene sequence: CDR1 SQVTM, CDR2 ANQGSEA. The CDR3 sequence is 12 residues long. CDR3 DNA sequence: TGCAGCGTTGAAGGGGAGAGCTATGGCTACACCTTC. This encodes CSVEGESYGYTF. Drawing the rest from reference TRBV29-1 and TRBJ1-2, the complete variable domain is SAVISQKPSRDICQRGTSLTIQCQVDSQVTMMFWYRQQPGQSLTLIATANQGSEATYESGFVIDKFPISRPNLTFSTLTVSNMSPEDSSIYLCSVEGESYGYTFGSGTRLTVV.

This clone was counted a single time. The chain has TRBV4-3 and TRBJ2-7; D uncertain. V was cut by 0 bases and J by 4 bases, with 10 bases left in between. Germline V CDR1 and CDR2: LGHNA, YSLEER. This CDR3 has 14 amino acids. The CDR3 nucleotides read TGCGCCAGCAGCCAAGATCATTGGGGATACGAGCAGTACTTC. Amino acids: CASSQDHWGYEQYF.

The J gene is TRBJ2-1, the V gene TRBV7-3; D is undetermined. V gave up 5 bases and J gave up 5 bases, with 10 bases separating them. CDR3 length equals 13 residues. CDR1 SGHTA and CDR2 FQGTGA come from the germline V gene. The CDR3 DNA follows: TGTGCCAGCAGCCCCCTTTTGGACAATGAGCAGTTCTTC. Its translation: CASSPLLDNEQFF. The full variable domain, in which reference TRBV7-3 and TRBJ2-1 provide the parts outside the CDR3, is GAGVSQTPSNKVTEKGKYVELRCDPISGHTALYWYRQSLGQGPEFLIYFQGTGAADDSGLPNDRFFAVRPEGSVSTLKIQRTERGDSAVYLCASSPLLDNEQFFGPGTRLTVL.

The chain links TRBV29-1 to TRBJ2-7; unclear D gene. CDR3 length: 11 amino acids. Germline CDR1 reads SQVTM; CDR2 reads ANQGSEA. V shed 4 bases and J shed 3 bases, with 7 bases lying between them. CDR3 protein: CSVVVSYEQYF. Written as DNA, the CDR3 is TGCAGCGTTGTGGTAAGCTACGAGCAGTACTTC.

This chain links TRBV29-1 with TRBJ2-6; TRBD1 aligns across 7 bases. The CDR3 sequence is 15 residues long. V shed 7 bases, J shed 0 bases, and the junction held 6 bases outside the gene matches. Germline CDR1 is SQVTM and CDR2 is ANQGSEA. CDR3 amino acids: CSALGTVSGANVLTF. CDR3 DNA sequence: TGCAGCGCCCTGGGGACAGTCTCTGGGGCCAACGTCCTGACTTTC.

V gene TRBV25-1 combines with J gene TRBJ2-1; the D call may be TRBD1 or TRBD2 (6 bases each). This CDR3 has 13 amino acids. Trimming removed 8 bases at V and 11 bases at J, with 19 bases between. Germline V gives CDR1 MGHDK, CDR2 SYGVNS. The DNA of the CDR3 is TGTGCCAGCGGGGGCACTACTAGCCTGAAGCAGTTCTTC. Encoded protein: CASGGTTSLKQFF.

The table lists this clone with a few counts. The chain recombines TRBV13 with TRBJ1-1, with a tentative D call TRBD1 (5 bases). Germline CDR1 reads PRHDT; CDR2 reads FYEKMQ (reference sequence). The V end lost 2 bases, the J end lost 4 bases, and 11 bases lay between the germline ends. This CDR3 region has 14 residues. In DNA, the CDR3 is TGTGCCAGCAGCTTAATTTCGGGGGGCACTGAAGCTTTCTTT. Protein product: CASSLISGGTEAFF. The whole variable domain, remainder taken from reference TRBV13 and TRBJ1-1, is AAGVIQSPRHLIKEKRETATLKCYPIPRHDTVYWYQQGPGQDPQFLISFYEKMQSDKGSIPDRFSAQQFSDYHSELNMSSLELGDSALYFCASSLISGGTEAFFGQGTRLTVV.

J is TRBJ2-3 and V is TRBV21-1; the table gives TRBD1 as D, unverified against the DNA. TRBV21-1 is a listed pseudogene. The length of the CDR3 is 11 residues. CDR3 amino acids: CASSPRDSEYF. The CDR3 DNA is TGTGCCAGCAGCCCCCGGGACAGTGAGTATTTT.

This clone has more than one count but fewer than ten. This chain links TRBV7-2 with TRBJ1-3, with 8 bases that match TRBD1. This CDR3 comprises 14 residues. CDR1 is SGHTA and CDR2 is FQGNSA in the germline V gene. V was pared by 5 bases and J by 2 bases, with 2 bases of the junction left unmatched. The CDR3 loop is CASSLTGAGNTIYF. The CDR3 DNA is TGTGCCAGCAGCCTGACAGGGGCTGGAAACACCATATATTTT.

The chain recombines TRBV7-2 with TRBJ2-3; possible D gene TRBD2, 6 bases. V was pared by 5 bases and J by 2 bases, with 8 bases between. The CDR3 contains 13 residues. Germline-derived CDR1 and CDR2 are SGHTA and FQGNSA. The CDR3 coding sequence is TGTGCCAGCAGCCGGGACTCCACAGATACGCAGTATTTT. Protein product: CASSRDSTDTQYF. Looking up the rest from reference TRBV7-2 and TRBJ2-3 gives the full variable domain: GAGVSQSPSNKVTEKGKDVELRCDPISGHTALYWYRQSLGQGLEFLIYFQGNSAPDKSGLPSDRFSAERTGGSVSTLTIQRTQQEDSAVYLCASSRDSTDTQYFGPGTRLTVL.

CDR3 loop: CASSLDRIREQFF. DNA for the CDR3: TGTGCCAGCAGCTTAGATAGGATTCGCGAGCAGTTCTTC. The chain uses TRBV7-2 and TRBJ2-1; D not resolved. This CDR3 has 13 residues. Trimming pared 1 base from V and 10 bases from J, leaving 11 bases between. Per the germline V gene, CDR1 is SGHTA and CDR2 is FQGNSA.

There are many counts of this clone. The V call is TRBV10-3, the J call TRBJ1-3; a possible D gene is TRBD1 (6 bases). V was shortened by 4 bases and J by 0 bases, with 10 bases between the two germline ends. This CDR3 comprises 15 residues. From germline, CDR1 is ENHRY and CDR2 SYGVKD. The CDR3 is CAISAQTGSGNTIYF. The DNA for the CDR3 is TGTGCCATCAGTGCGCAGACAGGCTCTGGAAACACCATATATTTT.

The rearrangement joins TRBV25-1 to TRBJ1-6; D may be TRBD1 (5 bases). Germline lookup yields CDR1 MGHDK and CDR2 SYGVNS. CDR3 size: 16 residues. The V gene lost 3 bases and the J gene lost 2 bases, with 11 bases spanning the gap. The CDR3 DNA reads as TGTGCCAGCAGTGACACAGGATCCACCTATAATTCACCCCTCCACTTT. Translated, it gives CASSDTGSTYNSPLHF.

This clone was picked up a small number of times. V is TRBV29-1 and J is TRBJ1-1; the match to TRBD1 covers 7 bases. CDR1 and CDR2 (germline): SQVTM, ANQGSEA. Unmatched junction bases numbered 5, after V lost 6 bases and J lost 1 base. The CDR3 loop spans 13 amino acids. The CDR3 sequence: CSVQGQWNTEAFF. DNA for the CDR3: TGCAGCGTCCAGGGACAGTGGAACACTGAAGCTTTCTTT.

Written as DNA, the CDR3 is TGTGCCAGCAGCCCAGGGGGCGAGTTAAATGAAAAACTGTTTTTT. Its protein is CASSPGGELNEKLFF. The rearrangement uses TRBV6-5 and TRBJ1-4; 8 nucleotides match TRBD1. Germline V gene data show CDR1 as MNHEY and CDR2 as SVGAGI. V was pared by 6 bases and J by 5 bases, with 8 bases of the junction left unmatched. This CDR3 region has 15 residues.

V gene TRBV29-1 combines with J gene TRBJ2-4, with a tentative D call TRBD2 (6 bases). Germline CDR1 and CDR2: SQVTM and ANQGSEA. Trimming pared 4 bases from V and 8 bases from J, leaving 15 bases between. The CDR3 loop spans 13 amino acids. CDR3 sequence (DNA): TGCAGCGTTGTGGGACTCCTTTTGGACATTCAGTACTTC. Translation gives CSVVGLLLDIQYF.

In regard to this clone: A read error may be the cause here, since a much bigger clone is one base away. The rearrangement links TRBV27 to TRBJ2-2; no reliable D call. Trimming left V 4 bases short and J 0 bases short, with 0 bases between. The CDR3 contains 12 residues. Germline lookup yields CDR1 MNHEY and CDR2 SMNVEV (reference sequence). This CDR3 reads CASSSNTGELFF. CDR3 coding DNA: TGTGCCAGCAGTTCGAACACCGGGGAGCTGTTTTTT.

This clone is a singleton in its sample. The gene calls are TRBV30 and TRBJ1-1, with D hard to call. Trimming cost V 0 bases and J 1 base, with 6 bases left between them. The CDR3 has 13 residues. Germline V gene data show CDR1 as GTSNPN and CDR2 as SVGIG (reference sequence). As DNA, the CDR3 is TGTGCCTGGAGTGTATCAGCGAACACTGAAGCTTTCTTT. Its translation is CAWSVSANTEAFF.

The CDR3 loop is CASSLAMGAGELFF. In DNA form, the CDR3 reads TGTGCCAGCAGCTTAGCGATGGGGGCCGGGGAGCTGTTTTTT. The chain joins TRBV7-2 to TRBJ2-2; the D call may be TRBD1 or TRBD2 (5 bases each). Trimming left V 0 bases short and J 6 bases short, with 8 bases between. The CDR3 covers 14 residues. Germline CDR1 reads SGHTA; CDR2 reads FQGNSA. The variable domain in full, with the rest retrieved from reference TRBV7-2 and TRBJ2-2, is GAGVSQSPSNKVTEKGKDVELRCDPISGHTALYWYRQSLGQGLEFLIYFQGNSAPDKSGLPSDRFSAERTGGSVSTLTIQRTQQEDSAVYLCASSLAMGAGELFFGEGSRLTVL.

The chain employs TRBV5-1 and TRBJ1-3, with a possible D match to TRBD1 (6 bases). CDR1 and CDR2 from the germline V gene are SGHRS and YFSETQ. CDR3 length: 14 amino acids. Trimming pared 4 bases from V and 11 bases from J, leaving 19 bases between. CDR3 sequence (DNA): TGCGCCAGCAGCCCGGGACAAGGGACGGGGGCCATATATTTT. This sequence encodes CASSPGQGTGAIYF.

The V call is TRBV30, the J call TRBJ1-1, with D possibly TRBD1 on 6 matching bases. V was clipped by 4 bases and J by 1 base, with 10 bases between them. This CDR3 is 13 amino acids long. The germline CDR1 and CDR2 sequences are GTSNPN and SVGIG (reference sequence). CDR3 residues: CAWTLTGNTEAFF. The CDR3 DNA reads as TGTGCCTGGACCCTGACAGGGAACACTGAAGCTTTCTTT.

The chain joins TRBV7-2 to TRBJ1-1; D ambiguous. V gave up 5 bases and J gave up 1 base, with 8 bases separating them. Germline loops: CDR1 SGHTA, CDR2 FQGNSA. The CDR3 has 13 amino acids. In DNA form, the CDR3 reads TGTGCCAGCAGCCCTACCTGGAACACTGAAGCTTTCTTT. Its translation is CASSPTWNTEAFF.

V is TRBV5-4 and J is TRBJ2-7; D may be TRBD2 (6 bases). The germline gives CDR1 SGHNT, CDR2 YYREEE (reference sequence). Trimming removed 0 bases from V and 4 bases from J, with 14 bases in between. The CDR3 loop spans 15 amino acids. The CDR3 DNA sequence: TGTGCCAGCAGCTTGGGGGGACTGGTCCCTTACGAGCAGTACTTC. This gives the protein CASSLGGLVPYEQYF.

Ten or more counts support this clone. This sequence joins TRBV7-8 and TRBJ2-5; D uncertain. The CDR3 has 12 residues. Trimming removed 2 bases from V and 2 bases from J, with 3 bases in between. Germline values: CDR1 SGHVS, CDR2 FQNEAQ. The CDR3 here is CASSLYQETQYF. CDR3 bases: TGTGCCAGCAGCTTATATCAAGAGACCCAGTACTTC.

The J gene is TRBJ2-5, the V gene TRBV30, with D maybe TRBD1 (5 bases). Germline V CDR1 and CDR2: GTSNPN, SVGIG (reference sequence). The germline V and J ends were trimmed by 0 bases and 5 bases, with 10 bases remaining between them. The CDR3 length is 13 residues. CDR3 protein: CAWSVPGKETQYF. The CDR3 coding sequence is TGTGCCTGGAGTGTACCAGGGAAGGAGACCCAGTACTTC.